This TCR beta chain originates from a study of T cell changes during pregnancy in multiple sclerosis. This clone was detected once. The CDR3 loop spans 16 amino acids. Trimming left V 3 bases short and J 3 bases short, with 17 bases between. Germline-derived CDR1 and CDR2 are LNHDA and SQIVND (reference sequence). Produced via immunoSEQ multiplex PCR; TCRdb's table is partial and in-frame only. This sample has more than 85,000 clones, with just over 90% found just once. The TCR comes from a female donor with multiple sclerosis, enrolled in a pregnancy study. Source: peripheral blood, taken in the second trimester of pregnancy. The rearrangement joins TRBV19 to TRBJ1-2; no firm D call. As DNA, the CDR3 is TGTGCCAGTAGTATGGATGGGAGCGTCCTGGACTATGGCTACACCTTC. It is translated as CASSMDGSVLDYGYTF.